These T cell receptor beta chains were read from a single sample in a study of blood T cell repertoires in COVID-19. TCRdb's table, derived via immunoSEQ multiplex PCR, lists solely in-frame clones and lacks some. The table has a few hundred thousand clones, 91% seen once; the top ten hold approximately 2.6%. Sequenced material: peripheral blood. These receptors all come from a young adult with COVID-19, enrolled during active disease. CDR3s include the opening cysteine and the closing phenylalanine or tryptophan. The order of the fields is clone size, V gene, J gene, D gene, CDR3 DNA, CDR3 protein. A D gene is named only where the DNA matches it firmly. Rows may omit the clone size; those that give it use once, few, many or a size class.

-	TRBV5-4	TRBJ2-5	-	TGTGCCAGCAGCTTGCCGGGGTCAGAGACCCAGTACTTC	CASSLPGSETQYF
-	TRBV6-5	TRBJ2-7	TRBD2	TGTGCCAGCTCCCTCAGCGGGAGCTCCTACGAGCAGTACTTC	CASSLSGSSYEQYF
-	TRBV6-2/TRBV6-3	TRBJ2-7	TRBD1	TGTGCCAGCAGTCGGACAGGGCCCTACGAGCAGTACTTT	CASSRTGPYEQYF
-	TRBV28	TRBJ2-7	-	TGTGCCAGCAGTTCCGTGGGTGACACGGGGGAGCAGTACTTC	CASSSVGDTGEQYF
once	TRBV13	TRBJ2-1	-	TGTGCCAGCAGCCCCATAGTAACCTCCTACAATGAGCAGTTCTTC	CASSPIVTSYNEQFF
-	TRBV5-5	TRBJ1-5	TRBD1	TGTGCCAGCAGCCCAGGGGGTTTGAGCAATCAGCCCCAGCATTTT	CASSPGGLSNQPQHF
-	TRBV7-2	TRBJ2-5	-	TGTGCCAGCAGCTTAGCGGGTTGGGCAGCCGCCGGGGGGACCCAGTACTTC	CASSLAGWAAAGGTQYF
-	TRBV6-2/TRBV6-3	TRBJ2-3	-	TGTGCCAGCAGTTCCGAAGTTAGAGATACGCAGTATTTT	CASSSEVRDTQYF
-	TRBV2	TRBJ2-5	-	TGTGCCAGCAGTGCAGATAGCGATACCCAGTACTTC	CASSADSDTQYF
-	TRBV6-5	TRBJ1-6	-	TGTGCCAGCAGTTACGGCGGGGGCCTGTCACCCCTCCACTTT	CASSYGGGLSPLHF
once	TRBV19	TRBJ2-1	-	TGTGCCAGTAGTCCACTACAGGGTCTGGAGCAGTTCTTC	CASSPLQGLEQFF
-	TRBV27	TRBJ1-4	-	TGTGCCAGCAGTTTAGGAGCTGCAACTAATGAAAAACTGTTTTTT	CASSLGAATNEKLFF
-	TRBV29-1	TRBJ1-1	-	TGCAGCGCCGCGGAGGCAAGGAACACTGAAGCTTTCTTT	CSAAEARNTEAFF
-	TRBV7-2	TRBJ2-5	TRBD1	TGTGCCAGCCGTCGGGACAGGGGGCGGGAGACCCAGTACTTC	CASRRDRGRETQYF
-	TRBV28	TRBJ1-2	-	TGTGCCAGCAGTTTGGGGGACTGGTACGGGGGCTATGGCTACACCTTC	CASSLGDWYGGYGYTF
-	TRBV28	TRBJ1-2	-	TGTGCCAGCAGTCCTAACCCGGGATTCGATGGCTACACCTTC	CASSPNPGFDGYTF
-	TRBV6-5	TRBJ2-3	TRBD2	TGTGCCAGCAGAAGGACTAGCCAAGATACGCAGTATTTT	CASRRTSQDTQYF
-	TRBV27	TRBJ1-1	TRBD1	TGTGCCAGCAGGATACAGGGGGCTGGTACTGAAGCTTTCTTT	CASRIQGAGTEAFF
-	TRBV3-1/TRBV3-2	TRBJ2-3	TRBD1	TGTGCCAGCAGCCCAGGGACAGGGTTTAACTTTGATACGCAGTATTTT	CASSPGTGFNFDTQYF
-	TRBV3-1/TRBV3-2	TRBJ2-1	TRBD2	TGTGCCAGCAGTCGCGCGGGGGGTTACAATGAGCAGTTCTTC	CASSRAGGYNEQFF
-	TRBV29-1	TRBJ2-2	-	TGCAGCGTTGAGCGGGAATCGAACACCGGGGAGCTGTTTTTT	CSVERESNTGELFF
-	TRBV29-1	TRBJ2-1	TRBD2	TGCAGCGTTGACGGGACTAGCGGGAGTTACAGCCCCAATGAGCAGTTCTTC	CSVDGTSGSYSPNEQFF
-	TRBV7-8	TRBJ2-1	TRBD2	TGTGCCAGCAGCTTATGGCTAGCGGGATCCTACAATGAGCAGTTCTTC	CASSLWLAGSYNEQFF
-	TRBV7-3	TRBJ2-1	TRBD2	TGTGCCAGCAGCCGACTAGCGGAAAGCTCCTACAATGAGCAGTTCTTC	CASSRLAESSYNEQFF
-	TRBV2	TRBJ2-2	-	TGTGCCAGCAGAGGGCTCGGGAGCGGCAACGGGGAGCTGTTTTTT	CASRGLGSGNGELFF
-	TRBV7-9	TRBJ1-1	-	TGTGCCAGCAGCCAGGGGAACACTGAAGCTTTCTTT	CASSQGNTEAFF
-	TRBV23-1	TRBJ2-7	-	TGCGCCAGCAGTCAACCCCGGGGGGGCAGGGGGATCAACGAGCAGTACTTC	CASSQPRGGRGINEQYF
once	TRBV5-1	TRBJ2-2	-	TGCGCCAGCAGCTTGTGGCAGGATAACACCGGGGAGCTGTTTTTT	CASSLWQDNTGELFF
-	TRBV30	TRBJ2-7	-	TGTGCCTGGAGTGCTCCGGACTGGCCGCCCTACGAGCAGTACTTC	CAWSAPDWPPYEQYF
-	TRBV2	TRBJ1-3	TRBD1	TGTGCCAGCAGAGATCAGGGGGAGTCGGGAAACACCATATATTTT	CASRDQGESGNTIYF
few	TRBV7-2	TRBJ1-2	-	TGTGCCAGCAGGAGCGGGACTTTTGGCTACACCTTC	CASRSGTFGYTF
-	TRBV5-4	TRBJ2-7	-	TGTGCCAGCAGCTTAACTGACTCCTACGAGCAGTACTTC	CASSLTDSYEQYF
-	TRBV12-3/TRBV12-4	TRBJ2-5	-	TGTGCCAGCAGTTTAGTATCGGGGGAGACCCAGTACTTC	CASSLVSGETQYF
-	TRBV7-9	TRBJ1-2	-	TGTGCCAGCAGCTTCCAGGGGAAGTCTGGCTACACCTTC	CASSFQGKSGYTF